One T cell receptor beta chain is described in this entry. Its cognate antigen is unknown. The trim removed 3 bases at V and 6 bases at J, leaving 5 bases unmatched. The CDR3 length is 15 residues. Germline loops: CDR1 MDHEN, CDR2 SYDVKM. This record comes from a study of beta chain features in type 1 diabetes. Study conclusions and caveats: Researchers report that Type 1 diabetes patients had moderately but significantly shorter TCRB CDR3s across all four CD4+ subsets.

Expressed TCRB transcripts were sequenced after all isolated RNA was converted to cDNA. Sequencing was performed with immunoSEQ multiplex PCR; in TCRdb, only in-frame clones are kept and a portion is missing. The table includes 600,000 or so clones, roughly an eighth detected once. This TCR was sampled from a man aged 18 to 30 with type 1 diabetes. This sequence joins TRBV28 and TRBJ2-1; TRBD2 matches 10 bases. Sequencing input: naive CD4+ T cells from blood. The CDR3 region is CASSFRAGGGNEQFF. The CDR3 DNA sequence: TGTGCCAGCAGTTTTCGAGCGGGAGGGGGCAATGAGCAGTTCTTC.